This TCR beta chain was sequenced for a study of T cell responses to AZD1222 COVID-19 vaccine. Findings and caveats of the study: The donor cohort was predominantly white British with a female majority, and clonal diversity may have been underestimated.

Germline V gives CDR1 SGHTA, CDR2 FQGTGA. The CDR3 extends over 15 amino acids. Trimming shortened V by 6 bases and J by 4 bases, and 16 bases separated the two germline ends. Concerning this clone: Its matching antigen is unknown.

Data came from immunoSEQ multiplex PCR; TCRdb stores just in-frame clones and leaves some out. The sample has fewer than 150,000 clones, 85% to 95% seen once. The origin of this receptor is an adult in good health. The chain links TRBV7-3 to TRBJ1-5, with D perhaps TRBD1 (5 bases). This sample comprised peripheral blood, obtained on day 0 of AZD1222 vaccination. The CDR3 region is CASSTLGVGNQPQHF. The CDR3 DNA follows: TGTGCCAGCAGTACATTGGGGGTCGGAAATCAGCCCCAGCATTTT.